What follows are 10 T cell receptor beta chains derived from one specimen sequenced in a study of blood T cell repertoires in COVID-19. Profiled with immunoSEQ multiplex PCR; TCRdb holds only in-frame clones, not every one. The table lists tens of thousands of clones, roughly 88% of them singletons, with 25% to 35% in the top ten. Sequenced sample: peripheral blood. These receptor sequences come from a man in his fifties or sixties with active or convalescent COVID-19.

About this clone: Distinct nucleotide sequences in the sample also encode this CDR3. The chain uses TRBV19 and TRBJ1-5, with 8 bases lining up with TRBD1. The CDR3 loop spans 15 amino acids. J gave up 3 bases and V 4 bases, and 5 bases lay outside the gene matches. CDR1 and CDR2 (germline): LNHDA, SQIVND (reference sequence). In nucleotides, the CDR3 is TGTGCCAGTAGTACTACAGGGGGATCCAATCAGCCCCAGCATTTT. Translation: CASSTTGGSNQPQHF.

The J gene is TRBJ2-1, the V gene TRBV4-1, with 10 bases matching TRBD2. This CDR3 spans 14 amino acids. V dropped 1 base and J dropped 9; count of bases not matched to a gene: 3. Germline V lookup: CDR1 MGHRA, CDR2 YSYEKL. This chain's CDR3 is CASSQVPSGSEQFF. The CDR3 DNA follows: TGCGCCAGCAGCCAAGTCCCTAGCGGGAGTGAGCAGTTCTTC.

This clone came up a few times. The chain joins TRBV19 to TRBJ2-7, with D possibly TRBD2 on 6 matching bases. Germline V lookup: CDR1 LNHDA, CDR2 SQIVND (reference sequence). The V and J ends lost 5 bases and 3 bases respectively, with 17 bases between them. The length of the CDR3 is 15 residues. CDR3 nucleotides: TGTGCCAGTAGTGCGACGGGACTCCGCGGCTACGAGCAGTACTTC. Translated: CASSATGLRGYEQYF.

The chain combines TRBV6-5 with TRBJ1-2; 7 positions match TRBD1. The V gene's germline CDR1 is MNHEY and CDR2 SVGAGI. The CDR3 consists of 15 residues. J lost 2 bases, V lost 5 bases, and 8 bases had no gene match. CDR3 protein: CASSRQGPVNYGYTF. The CDR3 DNA reads TGTGCCAGCAGTCGACAGGGCCCTGTGAACTATGGCTACACCTTC.

The chain uses TRBV28 and TRBJ2-5; D remains ambiguous. V lost 3 bases to trimming and J lost 1 base, with 6 bases between them. Germline lookup yields CDR1 MDHEN and CDR2 SYDVKM. This CDR3 is built from 13 residues. This chain's CDR3 is CASSFGGQETQYF. CDR3 coding DNA: TGTGCCAGCAGTTTTGGCGGCCAAGAGACCCAGTACTTC. The entire variable domain, with the rest obtained from reference TRBV28 and TRBJ2-5, is as follows: DVKVTQSSRYLVKRTGEKVFLECVQDMDHENMFWYRQDPGLGLRLIYFSYDVKMKEKGDIPEGYSVSREKKERFSLILESASTNQTSMYLCASSFGGQETQYFGPGTRLLVL.

The rearrangement links TRBV5-1 to TRBJ2-7; TRBD1 matches at 9 bases. The trim removed 4 bases at V and 4 bases at J, leaving 9 bases unmatched. CDR1 is SGHRS and CDR2 is YFSETQ in the germline V gene. The CDR3 sequence is 15 residues long. CDR3 loop: CASSLFGDRVYEQYF. The CDR3 coding sequence is TGCGCCAGCAGCCTTTTCGGGGACAGGGTTTACGAGCAGTACTTC. The full variable domain, with the rest looked up from reference TRBV5-1 and TRBJ2-7, is KAGVTQTPRYLIKTRGQQVTLSCSPISGHRSVSWYQQTPGQGLQFLFEYFSETQRNKGNFPGRFSGRQFSNSRSEMNVSTLELGDSALYLCASSLFGDRVYEQYFGPGTRLTVT.

The chain recombines TRBV6-4 with TRBJ2-7, with D possibly being TRBD1 (5 bases). Trimming pared 4 bases from V and 3 bases from J, leaving 10 bases between. Germline V gene lookup returns CDR1 MRHNA and CDR2 SNTAGT. CDR3 size: 13 residues. CDR3 region: CASSANQGYEQYF. Written as DNA, the CDR3 is TGTGCCAGCAGTGCAAACCAGGGCTACGAGCAGTACTTC.

The chain joins TRBV29-1 to TRBJ2-5; 8 bases are a match to TRBD2. The J segment lost 4 bases and the V segment lost 5 bases, leaving 3 bases of the junction unmatched. This CDR3 spans 12 amino acids. Germline loops: CDR1 SQVTM, CDR2 ANQGSEA. The DNA for the CDR3 is TGCAGCGTTCTTACTAGCGGAGAGACCCAGTACTTC. This encodes CSVLTSGETQYF. The variable domain in full, completed from reference TRBV29-1 and TRBJ2-5, reads SAVISQKPSRDICQRGTSLTIQCQVDSQVTMMFWYRQQPGQSLTLIATANQGSEATYESGFVIDKFPISRPNLTFSTLTVSNMSPEDSSIYLCSVLTSGETQYFGPGTRLLVL.

This clone appeared a few times. This chain connects TRBV6-5 to TRBJ2-7; 9 bases are shared with TRBD1. The CDR3 length is 16 residues. Germline V gene sequence: CDR1 MNHEY, CDR2 SVGAGI. Trimming at V came to 4 bases and at J to 3 bases, leaving 10 bases not matched to a gene. CDR3 coding DNA: TGTGCCAGCAGTTCTTCCGGGACAGGGATTGGCTACGAGCAGTACTTC. Its protein is CASSSSGTGIGYEQYF.

For the CDR3, the DNA is TGTGCCTGGAGTGTACCCCCTATCGGCTACACCTTC. Its protein product is CAWSVPPIGYTF. The chain employs TRBV30 and TRBJ1-2, with unresolved D. Trimming shortened V by 0 bases and J by 8 bases, and 10 bases separated the two germline ends. CDR1 is GTSNPN, CDR2 SVGIG, per germline (reference sequence). CDR3 length: 12 amino acids.